This T cell receptor (beta chain) was recovered during a study of cytomegalovirus exposure and HLA in healthy donors. Trimming took 5 bases from V and 4 from J; bases not matched to a gene: 14. The V gene's germline CDR1 is MNHEY and CDR2 SMNVEV (reference sequence). The CDR3 has 17 amino acids. The donors were part of the validation cohort, which consisted of under 150 subjects and was separate from the first cohort of 600 to 850 subjects. A remark on this clone: The antigen is not known.

The repertoire was sequenced with immunoSEQ multiplex PCR; TCRdb's copy has only in-frame clones and lacks some. Here the sample spans about 250,000 clones, more than 85% being singletons. Points from the study as a whole: Some TCR beta chains (more than 150 of them) were listed as cytomegalovirus-associated.

This rearrangement joins TRBV27 to TRBJ1-5; 7 bases map to TRBD1. What was sequenced was PBMCs. The TCR sequence derives from a man aged 18 to 30 in good health and CMV-seropositive. The CDR3 DNA sequence: TGTGCCAGCAGTCCCAACTACGACAGGGACCTTAATCAGCCCCAGCATTTT. The encoded protein is CASSPNYDRDLNQPQHF.